One and the same sample provided the 3 T cell receptor beta chains below, sequenced in a study of early stage breast cancer tumors. The table came from immunoSEQ multiplex PCR; TCRdb's copy has only in-frame clones and leaves some out. Found here are about 51,000 clones, around 80% of them singletons; the top ten hold around 3.4%. Sequences were obtained from blood. The receptors derive from a person in their 40s with breast cancer.

The chain combines TRBV7-9 with TRBJ2-2; unclear D gene. CDR1 and CDR2 (germline): SEHNR, FQNEAQ (reference sequence). The V end lost 1 base, the J end lost 2 bases, and 14 bases lay between the germline ends. This CDR3 region has 17 residues. Here the CDR3 reads CASSLVPDTGNTGELFF. CDR3 DNA sequence: TGTGCCAGCAGCTTAGTCCCTGACACCGGTAACACCGGGGAGCTGTTTTTT.

The J gene is TRBJ2-1, the V gene TRBV7-9, with D hard to call. The germline V and J ends were trimmed by 5 bases and 5 bases, with 7 bases remaining between them. CDR3 length: 12 residues. Germline CDR1 SEHNR, CDR2 FQNEAQ (reference sequence). For the CDR3, the DNA is TGTGCCAGCAGCCATTCCCACAATGAGCAGTTCTTC. Amino acids: CASSHSHNEQFF.

For this clone: This same CDR3 is encoded by further DNA sequences in the sample. The rearrangement links TRBV5-1 to TRBJ2-2, with D uncertain. Germline CDR1 and CDR2: SGHRS and YFSETQ. The CDR3 totals 14 residues. Trimming took 0 bases from V and 0 from J, leaving 3 bases between them. DNA for the CDR3: TGCGCCAGCAGCTTGGATACGAACACCGGGGAGCTGTTTTTT. It specifies CASSLDTNTGELFF.